This entry features one T cell receptor beta chain sequence. Its antigen is as yet unknown. Time point here: week 11, during vaccination. Each dose of the vaccine consisted of 300 ug of mutant IDH1 20-mer peptide, with topical imiquimod. Astrocytomas that were new, WHO grade 3 or 4, IDH1-mutant and ATRX-lost were present in the donors. The data were obtained in a study of a mutant IDH1 vaccine in newly diagnosed glioma. Study-wide context: Patients received eight vaccinations in weeks 1, 3, 5, 7, 11, 15, 19, 23. Most patients had radiochemotherapy with temozolomide before enrollment; others had one alone.

Profiling relied on immunoSEQ multiplex PCR, and the TCRdb table lists in-frame clones only, not all of them. The sample yields around 130,000 clones, around three quarters seen once. CDR1 is LNHDA, CDR2 SQIVND, per germline (reference sequence). The CDR3 is made up of 14 amino acids. V was trimmed by 3 bases and J by 5 bases, leaving 10 bases between them. The genes are TRBV19 and TRBJ1-4; no reliable D call. The clonotype originates from a man aged 40-50 years with glioma. The specimen comprised PBMCs, sampled from a glioma patient whose treatment included an IDH1 peptide vaccine. The CDR3 DNA reads as TGTGCCAGTAGTATTCAAGGACCCAATGAAAAACTGTTTTTT. It codes for CASSIQGPNEKLFF.